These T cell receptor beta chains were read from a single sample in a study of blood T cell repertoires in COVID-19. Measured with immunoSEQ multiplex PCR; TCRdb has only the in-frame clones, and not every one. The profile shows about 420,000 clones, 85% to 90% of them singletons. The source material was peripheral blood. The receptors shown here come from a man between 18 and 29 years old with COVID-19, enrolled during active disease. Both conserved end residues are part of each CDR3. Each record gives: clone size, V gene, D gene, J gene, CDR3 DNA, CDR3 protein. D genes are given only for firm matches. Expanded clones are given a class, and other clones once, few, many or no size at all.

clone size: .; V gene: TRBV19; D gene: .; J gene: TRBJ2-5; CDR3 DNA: TGTGCCAGTAGTATTCGGAGCTATGAGACCCAGTACTTC; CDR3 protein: CASSIRSYETQYF
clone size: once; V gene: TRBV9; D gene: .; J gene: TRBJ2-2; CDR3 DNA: TGTGCCAGCAGCTCCGGGGGTGGTAACGGGGAGCTGTTTTTT; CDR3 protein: CASSSGGGNGELFF
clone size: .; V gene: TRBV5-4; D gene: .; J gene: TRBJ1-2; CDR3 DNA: TGTGCCAGCAGCTTACGGTTTCCGGATGGCTACACCTTC; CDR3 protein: CASSLRFPDGYTF
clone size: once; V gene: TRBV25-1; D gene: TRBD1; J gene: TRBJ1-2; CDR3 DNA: TGTGCCAGCAGCCTACCGCGGGACAGGAGTAACTATGGCTACACCTTC; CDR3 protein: CASSLPRDRSNYGYTF
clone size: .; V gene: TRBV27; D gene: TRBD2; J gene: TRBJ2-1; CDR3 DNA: TGTGCCAGCAGTTTACCCCCTAGCGGGGGTCCCTACAATGAGCAGTTCTTC; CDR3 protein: CASSLPPSGGPYNEQFF
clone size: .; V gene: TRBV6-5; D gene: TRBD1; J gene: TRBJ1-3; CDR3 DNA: TGTGCCAGCAGTTTGGACAGGTACTCTGGAAACACCATATATTTT; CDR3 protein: CASSLDRYSGNTIYF
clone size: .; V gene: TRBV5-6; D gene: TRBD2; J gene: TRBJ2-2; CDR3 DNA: TGTGCCAGCAGCTTTGGGCCTAGCGGGAGTGGCGCCGGGGAGCTGTTTTTT; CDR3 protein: CASSFGPSGSGAGELFF
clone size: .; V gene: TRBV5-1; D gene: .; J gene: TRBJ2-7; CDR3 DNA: TGCGCCAGCAGCCCTGGTAGTGTGGGCTTACGTTACGAGCAGTACTTC; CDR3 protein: CASSPGSVGLRYEQYF
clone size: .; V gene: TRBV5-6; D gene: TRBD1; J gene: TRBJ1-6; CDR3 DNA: TGTGCCAGCAGCTTGGAAGGGGGCGGAAATTCACCCCTCCACTTT; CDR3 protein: CASSLEGGGNSPLHF
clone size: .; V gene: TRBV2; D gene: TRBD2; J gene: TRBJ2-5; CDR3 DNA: TGTGCCAGCAGTGCAGCGGGGGGGAAAGAGACCCAGTACTTC; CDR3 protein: CASSAAGGKETQYF
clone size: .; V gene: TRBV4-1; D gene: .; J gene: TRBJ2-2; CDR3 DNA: TGCGCCAGCAGCCAAGATCGAGGGACCGGGGAGCTGTTTTTT; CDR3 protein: CASSQDRGTGELFF
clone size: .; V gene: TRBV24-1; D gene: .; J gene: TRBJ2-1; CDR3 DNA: TGTGCCACCAGTGACGGGAGTGAGCAGTTCTTC; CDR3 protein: CATSDGSEQFF
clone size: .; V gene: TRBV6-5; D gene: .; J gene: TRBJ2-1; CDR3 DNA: TGTGCCAGCAGCCTAGACGAAAGCTCCTACAATGAGCAGTTCTTC; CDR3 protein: CASSLDESSYNEQFF
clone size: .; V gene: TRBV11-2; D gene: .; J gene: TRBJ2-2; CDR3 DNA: TGTGCCAGCAGCTTCAAAGGCTCGGGGAACACCGGGGAGCTGTTTTTT; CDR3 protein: CASSFKGSGNTGELFF
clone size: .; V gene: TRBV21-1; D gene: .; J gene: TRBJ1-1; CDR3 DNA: TGTGCCAGCAGCAAAGGCGAAATACTGAACACTGAAGCTTTCTTT; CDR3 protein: CASSKGEILNTEAFF
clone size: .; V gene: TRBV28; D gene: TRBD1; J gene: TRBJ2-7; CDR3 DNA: TGTGCCAGCAGGCCCTACAGGGGGAGGTACGAGCAGTACTTC; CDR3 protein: CASRPYRGRYEQYF
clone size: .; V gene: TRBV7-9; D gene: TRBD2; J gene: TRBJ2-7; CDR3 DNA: TGTGCCAGCAGTTCCCGGACTAGCGGGACCTACGAGCAGTACTTC; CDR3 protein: CASSSRTSGTYEQYF
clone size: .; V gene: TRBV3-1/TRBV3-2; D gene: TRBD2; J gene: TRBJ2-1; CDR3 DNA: TGTGCCAGCAGCCAAGTTCGAATAGCGGGAGGCTACAATGAGCAGTTCTTC; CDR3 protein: CASSQVRIAGGYNEQFF
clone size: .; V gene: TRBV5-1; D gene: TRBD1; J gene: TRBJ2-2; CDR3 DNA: TGCGCCAGCAGCCCCCGGACAGGGCGAGACACCGGGGAGCTGTTTTTT; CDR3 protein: CASSPRTGRDTGELFF
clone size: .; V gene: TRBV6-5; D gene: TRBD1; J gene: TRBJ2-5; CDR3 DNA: TGTGCCAGCAGAACGGGACAGCTTCAAGAGACCCAGTACTTC; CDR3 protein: CASRTGQLQETQYF
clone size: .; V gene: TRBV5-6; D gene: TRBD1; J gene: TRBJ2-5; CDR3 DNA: TGTGCCAGCTCGACCAGGGGGACGGGTCAAGAGACCCAGTACTTC; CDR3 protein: CASSTRGTGQETQYF
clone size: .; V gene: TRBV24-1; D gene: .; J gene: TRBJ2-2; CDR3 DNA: TGTGCCACCAGTGCTTCGATCGGGGGTCCCACCGGGGAGCTGTTTTTT; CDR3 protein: CATSASIGGPTGELFF
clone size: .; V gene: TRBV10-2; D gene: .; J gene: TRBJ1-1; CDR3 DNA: TGCGCCAGCAGCCAGGGTTTGGGGACTGAAGCTTTCTTT; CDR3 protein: CASSQGLGTEAFF
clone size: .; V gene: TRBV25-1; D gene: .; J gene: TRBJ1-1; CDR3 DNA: TGTGCCAGCAGAAGCGGGGAGACTTTCTTT; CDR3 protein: CASRSGETFF
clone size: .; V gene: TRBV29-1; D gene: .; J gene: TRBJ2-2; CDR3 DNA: TGCAGCGTTGAAACAGTTAACACCGGGGAGCTGTTTTTT; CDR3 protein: CSVETVNTGELFF
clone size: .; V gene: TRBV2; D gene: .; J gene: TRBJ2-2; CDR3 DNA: TGTGCCAGCAGTGTCTCTACAGACACCGGGGAGCTGTTTTTT; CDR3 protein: CASSVSTDTGELFF
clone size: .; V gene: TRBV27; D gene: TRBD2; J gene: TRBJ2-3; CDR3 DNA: TGTGCCAGCAGTATAGCGGGAGAGGTAGATACGCAGTATTTT; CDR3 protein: CASSIAGEVDTQYF
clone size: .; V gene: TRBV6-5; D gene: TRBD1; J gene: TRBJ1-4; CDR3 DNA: TGTGCCAGCATCAGTGGACAGGCAAATAATGAAAAACTGTTTTTT; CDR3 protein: CASISGQANNEKLFF
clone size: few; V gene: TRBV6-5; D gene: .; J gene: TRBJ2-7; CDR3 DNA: TGTGCCAGCAGTCCTTTTAACAACGAGCAGTACTTC; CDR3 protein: CASSPFNNEQYF
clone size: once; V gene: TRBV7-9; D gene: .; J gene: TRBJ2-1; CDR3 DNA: TGTGCCAGCAGCTTAGCGCTTTCAGGGGGGACCTACAATGAGCAGTTCTTC; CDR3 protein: CASSLALSGGTYNEQFF
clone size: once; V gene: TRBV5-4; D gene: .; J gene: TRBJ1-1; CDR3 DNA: TGTGCCAGCAGTGCCCGAGCGAACACTGAAGCTTTCTTT; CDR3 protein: CASSARANTEAFF